The text below deals with one T cell receptor (beta chain). What it recognizes is unknown. The data derive from a study of T-cell memory formation after mild COVID-19. Overall study context: Clusters of TCRs were largely donor specific.

The CDR3 is 15 residues long. Deletions cut 2 bases from V and 2 bases from J, with 12 bases between. Constant-segment-primed 5'RACE gave TCR alpha and TCR beta cDNA libraries with sample barcodes and UMIs. TCRdb ran MiXCR on the 5' RACE reads and lists one entry per CDR3 protein. The table shows around 200,000 distinct CDR3 sequences, with around 25% occurring only once. Study outcomes and limitations: Cross-reactive memory appears to have joined, as suggested by some responding clones showing up in pre-infection memory. The study found contracting CD4+ clones mainly in CM and EM and contracting CD8+ clones in EMRA.

The source is an adult woman who had mild COVID-19 (a few samples of this study predate the infection). Cell type and time point are not known. The sample comprised PBMCs or a T cell subset sorted from them (not recorded which). The rearrangement links TRBV12-3 or TRBV12-4 to TRBJ1-1, with D perhaps TRBD1 (5 bases). The CDR3 is CASSLYRRANTEAFF. DNA for the CDR3: TGTGCCAGCAGTTTATATCGCAGGGCAAACACTGAAGCTTTCTTT.